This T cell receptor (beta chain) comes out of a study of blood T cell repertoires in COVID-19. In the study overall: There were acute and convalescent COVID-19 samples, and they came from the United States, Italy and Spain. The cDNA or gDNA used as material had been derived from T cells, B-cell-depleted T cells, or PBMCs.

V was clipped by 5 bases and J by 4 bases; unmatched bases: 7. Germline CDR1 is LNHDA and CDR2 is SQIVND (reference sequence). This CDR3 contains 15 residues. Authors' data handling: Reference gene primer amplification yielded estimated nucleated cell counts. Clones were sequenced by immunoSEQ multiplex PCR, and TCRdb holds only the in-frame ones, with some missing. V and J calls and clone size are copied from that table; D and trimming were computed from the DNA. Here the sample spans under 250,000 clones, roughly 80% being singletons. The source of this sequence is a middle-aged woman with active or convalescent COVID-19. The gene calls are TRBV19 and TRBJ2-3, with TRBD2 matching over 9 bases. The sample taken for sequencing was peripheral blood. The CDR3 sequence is CASSVAGGWPDTQYF. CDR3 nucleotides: TGTGCCAGTAGTGTGGCGGGAGGGTGGCCAGATACGCAGTATTTT.